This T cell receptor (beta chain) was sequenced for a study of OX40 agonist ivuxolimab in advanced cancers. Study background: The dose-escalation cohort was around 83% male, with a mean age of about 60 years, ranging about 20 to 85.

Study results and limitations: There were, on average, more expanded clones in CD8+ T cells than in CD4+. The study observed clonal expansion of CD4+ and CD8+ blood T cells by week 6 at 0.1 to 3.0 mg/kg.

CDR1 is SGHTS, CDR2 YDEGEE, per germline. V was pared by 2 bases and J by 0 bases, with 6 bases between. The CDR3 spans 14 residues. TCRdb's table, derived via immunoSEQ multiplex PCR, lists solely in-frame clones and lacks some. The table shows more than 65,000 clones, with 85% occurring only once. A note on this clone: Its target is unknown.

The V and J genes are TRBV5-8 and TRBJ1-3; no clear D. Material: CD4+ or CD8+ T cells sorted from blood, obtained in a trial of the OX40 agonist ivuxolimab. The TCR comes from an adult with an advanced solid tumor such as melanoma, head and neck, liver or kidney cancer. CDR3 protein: CASSLRSSGNTIYF. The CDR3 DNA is TGTGCCAGCAGCTTACGGAGCTCTGGAAACACCATATATTTT.